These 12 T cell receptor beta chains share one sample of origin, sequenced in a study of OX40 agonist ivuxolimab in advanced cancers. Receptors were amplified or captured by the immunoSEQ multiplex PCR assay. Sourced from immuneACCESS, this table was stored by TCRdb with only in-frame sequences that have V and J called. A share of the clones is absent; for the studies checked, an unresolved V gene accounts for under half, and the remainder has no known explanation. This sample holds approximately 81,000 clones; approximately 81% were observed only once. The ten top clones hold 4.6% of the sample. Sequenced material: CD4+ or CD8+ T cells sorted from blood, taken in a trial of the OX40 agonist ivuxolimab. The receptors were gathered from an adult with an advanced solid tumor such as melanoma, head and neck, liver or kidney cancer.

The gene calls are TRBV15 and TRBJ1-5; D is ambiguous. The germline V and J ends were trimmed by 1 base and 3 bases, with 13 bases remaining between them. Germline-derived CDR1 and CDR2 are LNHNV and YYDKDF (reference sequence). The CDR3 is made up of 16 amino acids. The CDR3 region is CATSRASLGINQPQHF. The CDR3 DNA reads TGTGCCACCAGCAGAGCAAGTCTGGGGATCAATCAGCCCCAGCATTTT. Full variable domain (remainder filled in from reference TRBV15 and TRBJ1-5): DAMVIQNPRYQVTQFGKPVTLSCSQTLNHNVMYWYQQKSSQAPKLLFHYYDKDFNNEADTPDNFQSRRPNTSFCFLDIRSPGLGDTAMYLCATSRASLGINQPQHFGDGTRLSIL.

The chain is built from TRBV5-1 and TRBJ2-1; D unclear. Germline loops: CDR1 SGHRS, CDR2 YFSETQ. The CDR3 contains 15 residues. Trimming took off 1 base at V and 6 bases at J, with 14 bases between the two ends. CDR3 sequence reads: CASSLTFTRPNEQFF. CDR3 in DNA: TGCGCCAGCAGCTTGACCTTTACCCGACCCAATGAGCAGTTCTTC.

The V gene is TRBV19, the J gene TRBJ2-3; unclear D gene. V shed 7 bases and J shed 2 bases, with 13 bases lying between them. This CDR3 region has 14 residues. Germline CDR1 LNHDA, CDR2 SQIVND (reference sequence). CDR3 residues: CASTNGYSTDTQYF. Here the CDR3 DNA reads TGTGCCAGTACTAACGGCTACTCCACAGATACGCAGTATTTT.

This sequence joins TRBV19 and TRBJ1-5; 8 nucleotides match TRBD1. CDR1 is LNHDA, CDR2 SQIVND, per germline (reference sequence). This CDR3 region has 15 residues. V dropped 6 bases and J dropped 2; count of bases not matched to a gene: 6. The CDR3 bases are TGTGCCAGTAGCTATGACAGGGGTGGCAATCAGCCCCAGCATTTT. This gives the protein CASSYDRGGNQPQHF. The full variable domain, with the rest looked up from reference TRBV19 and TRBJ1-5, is DGGITQSPKYLFRKEGQNVTLSCEQNLNHDAMYWYRQDPGQGLRLIYYSQIVNDFQKGDIAEGYSVSREKKESFPLTVTSAQKNPTAFYLCASSYDRGGNQPQHFGDGTRLSIL.

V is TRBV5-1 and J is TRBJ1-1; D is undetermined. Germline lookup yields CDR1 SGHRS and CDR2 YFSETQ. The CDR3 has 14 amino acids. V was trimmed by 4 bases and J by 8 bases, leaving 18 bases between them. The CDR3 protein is CASSRGQSINEAFF. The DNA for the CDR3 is TGCGCCAGCAGCCGTGGGCAGAGCATAAACGAAGCTTTCTTT.

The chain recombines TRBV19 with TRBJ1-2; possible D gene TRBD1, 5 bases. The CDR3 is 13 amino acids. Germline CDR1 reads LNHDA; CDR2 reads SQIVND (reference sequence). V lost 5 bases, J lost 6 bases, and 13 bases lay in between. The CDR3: CASSGPFRDGYTF. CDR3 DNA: TGTGCCAGTAGTGGGCCCTTCAGGGATGGCTACACCTTC.

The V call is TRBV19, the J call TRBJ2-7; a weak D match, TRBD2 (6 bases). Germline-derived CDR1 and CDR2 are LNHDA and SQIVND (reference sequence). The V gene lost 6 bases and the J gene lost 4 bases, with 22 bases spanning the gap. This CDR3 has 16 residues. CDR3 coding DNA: TGTGCCAGTAGCCCCGCGTTCTCCGGGGGTGGGTACGAGCAGTACTTC. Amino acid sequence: CASSPAFSGGGYEQYF.

The CDR3 protein is CASSAHSGTEAFF. The CDR3 coding sequence is TGTGCCAGCAGCGCACATTCGGGCACTGAAGCTTTCTTT. The gene calls are TRBV9 and TRBJ1-1; D is unresolved. This CDR3 is 13 amino acids long. Germline CDR1 SGDLS, CDR2 YYNGEE. Trimming removed 3 bases from V and 4 bases from J, with 10 bases in between.

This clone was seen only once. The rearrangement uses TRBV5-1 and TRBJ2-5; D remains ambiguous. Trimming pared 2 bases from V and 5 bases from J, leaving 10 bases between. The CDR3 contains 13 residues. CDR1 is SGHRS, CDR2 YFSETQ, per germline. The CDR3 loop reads CASSLNTFETQYF. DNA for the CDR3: TGCGCCAGCAGCTTAAACACGTTTGAGACCCAGTACTTC.

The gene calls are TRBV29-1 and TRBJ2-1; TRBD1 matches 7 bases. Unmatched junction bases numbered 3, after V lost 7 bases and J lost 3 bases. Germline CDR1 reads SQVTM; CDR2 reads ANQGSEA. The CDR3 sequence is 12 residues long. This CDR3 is CSADRVYNEQFF. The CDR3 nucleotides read TGCAGCGCCGACAGGGTCTACAATGAGCAGTTCTTC.

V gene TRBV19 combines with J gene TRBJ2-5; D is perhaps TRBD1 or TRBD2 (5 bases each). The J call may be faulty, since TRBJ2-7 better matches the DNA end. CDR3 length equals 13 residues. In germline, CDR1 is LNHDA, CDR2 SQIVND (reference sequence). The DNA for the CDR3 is TGTGCCAGTAGGCCAGGGAGCTCCTACGAGCAGTACTTC. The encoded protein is CASRPGSSYEQYF.

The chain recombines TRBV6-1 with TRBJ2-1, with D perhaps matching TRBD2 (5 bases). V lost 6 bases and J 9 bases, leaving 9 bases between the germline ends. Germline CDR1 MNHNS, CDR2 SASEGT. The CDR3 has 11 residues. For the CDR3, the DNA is TGTGCCAGCAGCCTAGCCGGTGAGCAGTTCTTC. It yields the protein CASSLAGEQFF.